The next 30 T cell receptor beta chains were all read from a single sample in a study of CXCR3-negative and CXCR3-positive naive CD8 T cells. Study-wide results and caveats: When CXCR3-positive naive cells were set against CXCR3-negative naive cells, the former had more hydrophobic TRB CDR3s.

No cognate antigen is known for these TCRs. UMI-tagged TRB cDNA libraries were built via 5' RACE. After re-calling the 5' RACE reads, TCRdb lists one entry per CDR3 protein, DNA absent. This repertoire includes under 150,000 distinct CDR3 sequences. Sequenced input: naive CXCR3+ CD8+ T cells from blood. Subset meaning: CD45RO-CCR7+CD27+CD95- naive CD8+ T cells expressing CXCR3 (TNR3+). These receptors all stem from a human donor in good health. Some clones in this sample may be carry-over from other donors' samples.

CDR3 in amino acids: CASSLSGLAGIPSYNEQFF. The genes are TRBV7-6 and TRBJ2-1; TCRdb reports TRBD2, a call that lacks DNA to check it against. CDR1 is SGHVS and CDR2 is FNYEAQ in the germline V gene. CDR3 size: 19 residues.

This chain joins TRBV20-1 and TRBJ2-2. The CDR3 runs 14 residues. CDR1 and CDR2 from the germline V gene are DFQATT and SNEGSKA (reference sequence). CDR3 loop: CSARDLVVTGELFF.

The rearrangement links TRBV7-2 to TRBJ2-7; there is no DNA to check the TCRdb D call of TRBD2. This CDR3 is built from 14 residues. Germline CDR1 SGHTA, CDR2 FQGNSA. CDR3 sequence: CASSFPSVSYEQYF.

This chain connects TRBV27 to TRBJ2-7. The CDR3 runs to 13 residues. Germline V gene data show CDR1 as MNHEY and CDR2 as SMNVEV (reference sequence). The CDR3 region is CASSFRAPYEQYF.

The genes are TRBV25-1 and TRBJ2-5; the TRBD1 assignment by TCRdb is unverifiable without DNA. The CDR3 has 15 amino acids. The germline V gene encodes CDR1 MGHDK and CDR2 SYGVNS. The CDR3 loop reads CASSDWTEEGETQYF. Supplemented by reference TRBV25-1 and TRBJ2-5, the full variable domain reads EADIYQTPRYLVIGTGKKITLECSQTMGHDKMYWYQQDPGMELHLIHYSYGVNSTEKGDLSSESTVSRIRTEHFPLTLESARPSHTSQYLCASSDWTEEGETQYFGPGTRLLVL.

CDR3 protein: CASSFIGSGAPSSYEQYF. The chain links TRBV7-8 to TRBJ2-7; TCRdb indicates TRBD2, and absent DNA this call remains unverified. This CDR3 comprises 18 residues. Germline V gene sequence: CDR1 SGHVS, CDR2 FQNEAQ.

The chain has TRBV29-1 and TRBJ2-1; TCRdb names TRBD2, which stays unverified in the absence of DNA. The CDR3 length is 16 residues. Germline loops: CDR1 SQVTM, CDR2 ANQGSEA. CDR3 residues: CSVEGEASGGGNEQFF.

The rearrangement uses TRBV27 and TRBJ2-7. This CDR3 is 14 amino acids long. The germline CDR1 and CDR2 sequences are MNHEY and SMNVEV (reference sequence). This chain's CDR3 is CASSIAGGPYEQYF.

V usage is TRBV4-3 and J usage is TRBJ2-7; TCRdb's assignment of TRBD2 cannot be checked, as there is no DNA. The CDR3 covers 15 residues. Germline CDR1 is LGHNA and CDR2 is YSLEER. CDR3: CASSQVIAGVYEQYF.

The genes are TRBV28 and TRBJ1-1. The CDR3 has 15 amino acids. Germline V lookup: CDR1 MDHEN, CDR2 SYDVKM. This chain's CDR3 is CASSPLTGLNTEAFF.

V is TRBV12-3 or TRBV12-4 and J is TRBJ2-5; TCRdb lists TRBD2, though no DNA is available to test this call. The CDR3 length is 15 residues. CDR3 region: CASSLLAGEEETQYF.

V gene TRBV7-8 combines with J gene TRBJ1-5; checking the TCRdb D call of TRBD1 is not possible without DNA. This CDR3 has 15 amino acids. Germline CDR1 SGHVS, CDR2 FQNEAQ. The CDR3 sequence: CASSLQGNSNQPQHF.

The chain employs TRBV5-1 and TRBJ2-1; TCRdb picks TRBD2, but there is no DNA to check that call. CDR1 and CDR2 (germline): SGHRS, YFSETQ. This CDR3 has 15 amino acids. The CDR3 is CASSLGTWSYNEQFF. Together with reference TRBV5-1 and TRBJ2-1, the CDR3 gives the full variable domain: KAGVTQTPRYLIKTRGQQVTLSCSPISGHRSVSWYQQTPGQGLQFLFEYFSETQRNKGNFPGRFSGRQFSNSRSEMNVSTLELGDSALYLCASSLGTWSYNEQFFGPGTRLTVL.

V usage is TRBV6-4 and J usage is TRBJ2-1. Germline-derived CDR1 and CDR2 are MRHNA and SNTAGT. The length of the CDR3 is 12 residues. CDR3 sequence: CASSDSGDEQFF.

V usage is TRBV20-1 and J usage is TRBJ2-7; TCRdb proposes TRBD1, but this gene call is untestable without DNA. The CDR3 spans 15 residues. Germline V lookup: CDR1 DFQATT, CDR2 SNEGSKA (reference sequence). CDR3 amino acids: CSARPRGTGFYEQYF.

The chain carries TRBV7-9 and TRBJ2-7; lacking DNA, the TRBD2 call made by TCRdb goes unchecked. This CDR3 spans 17 amino acids. Germline V gives CDR1 SEHNR, CDR2 FQNEAQ (reference sequence). The CDR3 loop is CASSPGELGEGHNEQYF.

The J gene is TRBJ1-1, the V gene TRBV11-1. This CDR3 region has 14 residues. The germline V gene has CDR1 SGHAT and CDR2 FQDESV (reference sequence). The CDR3 loop is CASSLAEFPSEAFF.

J is TRBJ2-1 and V is TRBV5-6. The CDR3 sequence is 11 residues long. Germline V CDR1 and CDR2: SGHDT, YYEEEE. This CDR3 reads CASSFSAEQFF.

The chain combines TRBV6-5 with TRBJ2-7; with no DNA, the TCRdb D assignment of TRBD1 cannot be verified. CDR3 length equals 14 residues. Germline V gene sequence: CDR1 MNHEY, CDR2 SVGAGI. Here the CDR3 reads CASSYPDREYEQYF.

The chain uses TRBV27 and TRBJ1-5; the TRBD1 assignment by TCRdb is unverifiable without DNA. CDR3 size: 13 residues. Germline V CDR1 and CDR2: MNHEY, SMNVEV (reference sequence). The chain's CDR3 is CASRRQGEAPQHF.

The V and J genes are TRBV7-2 and TRBJ2-5; TCRdb names TRBD2, which stays unverified in the absence of DNA. The CDR3 contains 14 residues. CDR1 is SGHTA and CDR2 is FQGNSA in the germline V gene. Here the CDR3 reads CASTPTSGAETQYF.

This rearrangement joins TRBV5-1 to TRBJ2-5; lacking DNA, the TRBD1 call made by TCRdb goes unchecked. The CDR3 has 15 amino acids. Looked up from germline, CDR1 is SGHRS and CDR2 is YFSETQ. CDR3: CASSEWDRVKETQYF.

This chain links TRBV5-1 with TRBJ2-7. Germline lookup yields CDR1 SGHRS and CDR2 YFSETQ. The CDR3 contains 13 residues. The CDR3 region is CASSLWSGYEQYF. The full variable domain, in which reference TRBV5-1 and TRBJ2-7 provide the parts outside the CDR3, is KAGVTQTPRYLIKTRGQQVTLSCSPISGHRSVSWYQQTPGQGLQFLFEYFSETQRNKGNFPGRFSGRQFSNSRSEMNVSTLELGDSALYLCASSLWSGYEQYFGPGTRLTVT.

The rearrangement uses TRBV5-1 and TRBJ2-2; TCRdb names TRBD1, which stays unverified in the absence of DNA. CDR1 is SGHRS, CDR2 YFSETQ, per germline. The CDR3 length is 17 residues. CDR3: CASSLVLQGEDTGELFF.

V is TRBV7-8 and J is TRBJ2-5. The CDR3 covers 13 residues. Germline V CDR1 and CDR2: SGHVS, FQNEAQ. Here the CDR3 reads CASSLGRRETQYF.

V and J are TRBV7-2 and TRBJ2-1; TCRdb reports TRBD2, a call that lacks DNA to check it against. The CDR3 runs 16 residues. CDR1 SGHTA and CDR2 FQGNSA come from the germline V gene. The CDR3 spells CASSLGASGSTNEQFF.

The chain couples TRBV20-1 to TRBJ2-1; TCRdb outputs TRBD2, but without DNA this stays unchecked. In germline, CDR1 is DFQATT, CDR2 SNEGSKA (reference sequence). This CDR3 has 14 residues. This CDR3 is CSASPGLHYNEQFF.

The V gene is TRBV12-3 or TRBV12-4, the J gene TRBJ2-3; TCRdb picks TRBD2, but there is no DNA to check that call. CDR3 length: 16 residues. Here the CDR3 reads CASSFGGGPSTDTQYF.

The V call is TRBV5-6, the J call TRBJ1-1. Germline V gives CDR1 SGHDT, CDR2 YYEEEE. The length of the CDR3 is 14 residues. The CDR3 here is CASSLVYRHTEAFF.

CDR3 residues: CASDPGTIHNEQFF. This sequence joins TRBV28 and TRBJ2-1; the TCRdb D gene call, TRBD2, has no DNA to confirm it. In germline, CDR1 is MDHEN, CDR2 SYDVKM. CDR3 length equals 14 residues.